The subject of this entry is one TCR beta chain. This sample stems from a study of cytomegalovirus exposure and HLA in healthy donors. Donors consisted of healthy bone marrow donors. These donors counted as nominally healthy when sampled, but unrecorded immune exposures were likely. Per the germline V gene, CDR1 is MNHEY and CDR2 is SMNVEV (reference sequence). J was trimmed by 5 bases and V by 3 bases; bases with no gene match: 5. CDR3 size: 15 residues. PCR involved 60 Vbeta and 13 Jbeta primers. Data came from immunoSEQ multiplex PCR; TCRdb stores just in-frame clones and leaves some out. This table has roughly 140,000 clones, 79% appearing once.

The material sequenced was PBMCs. The sequence was collected from a man aged 45-65 years in good health and CMV-seropositive. This chain uses TRBV27 with TRBJ1-5; TRBD1 matches 9 bases. This CDR3 is CASSFGTGGDQPQHF. The CDR3 region has the DNA TGTGCCAGCAGTTTCGGAACAGGGGGCGATCAGCCCCAGCATTTT.